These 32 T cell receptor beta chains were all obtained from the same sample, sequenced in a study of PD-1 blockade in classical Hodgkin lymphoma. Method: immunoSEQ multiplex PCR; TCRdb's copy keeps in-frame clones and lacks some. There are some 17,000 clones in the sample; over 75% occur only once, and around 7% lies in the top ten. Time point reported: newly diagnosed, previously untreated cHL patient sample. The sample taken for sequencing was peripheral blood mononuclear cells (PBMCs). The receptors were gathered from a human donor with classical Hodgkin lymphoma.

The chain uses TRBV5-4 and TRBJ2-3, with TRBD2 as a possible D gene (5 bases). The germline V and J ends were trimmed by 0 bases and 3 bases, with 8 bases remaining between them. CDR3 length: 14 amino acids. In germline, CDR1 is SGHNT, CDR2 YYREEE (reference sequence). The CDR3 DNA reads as TGTGCCAGCAGCTTGGCGACGGGGACAGATACGCAGTATTTT. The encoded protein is CASSLATGTDTQYF.

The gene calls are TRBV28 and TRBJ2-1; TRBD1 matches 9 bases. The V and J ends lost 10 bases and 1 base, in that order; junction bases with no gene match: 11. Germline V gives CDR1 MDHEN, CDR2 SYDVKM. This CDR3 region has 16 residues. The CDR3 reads CATVRGDRVSYNEQFF. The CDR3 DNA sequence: TGTGCCACGGTCCGGGGGGACAGGGTGTCCTACAATGAGCAGTTCTTC.

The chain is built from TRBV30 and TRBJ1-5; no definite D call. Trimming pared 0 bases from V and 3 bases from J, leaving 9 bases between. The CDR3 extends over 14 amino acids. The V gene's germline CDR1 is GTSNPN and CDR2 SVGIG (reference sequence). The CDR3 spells CAWSVTANNQPQHF. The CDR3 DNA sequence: TGTGCCTGGAGTGTTACAGCCAACAATCAGCCCCAGCATTTT.

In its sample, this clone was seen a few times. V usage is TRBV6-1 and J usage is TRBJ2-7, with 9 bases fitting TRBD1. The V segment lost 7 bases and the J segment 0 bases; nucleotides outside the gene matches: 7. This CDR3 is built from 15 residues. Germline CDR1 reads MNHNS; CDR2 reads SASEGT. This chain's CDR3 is CASTPQGASSYEQYF. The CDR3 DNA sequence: TGTGCCAGCACCCCACAGGGGGCGAGCTCCTACGAGCAGTACTTC.

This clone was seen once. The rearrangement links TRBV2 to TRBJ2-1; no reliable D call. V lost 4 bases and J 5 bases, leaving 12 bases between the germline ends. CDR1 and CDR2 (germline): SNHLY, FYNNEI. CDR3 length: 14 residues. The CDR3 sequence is CASSGGLPNNEQFF. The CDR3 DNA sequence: TGTGCCAGCAGTGGCGGCCTGCCTAACAATGAGCAGTTCTTC. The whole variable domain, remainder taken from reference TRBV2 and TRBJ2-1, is EPEVTQTPSHQVTQMGQEVILRCVPISNHLYFYWYRQILGQKVEFLVSFYNNEISEKSEIFDDQFSVERPDGSNFTLKIRSTKLEDSAMYFCASSGGLPNNEQFFGPGTRLTVL.

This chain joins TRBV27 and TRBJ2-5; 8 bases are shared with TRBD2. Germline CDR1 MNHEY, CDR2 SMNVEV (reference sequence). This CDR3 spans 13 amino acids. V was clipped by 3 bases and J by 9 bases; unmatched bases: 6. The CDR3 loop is CASSLETGGSQYF. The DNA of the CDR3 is TGTGCCAGCAGTTTGGAAACGGGGGGGTCCCAGTACTTC.

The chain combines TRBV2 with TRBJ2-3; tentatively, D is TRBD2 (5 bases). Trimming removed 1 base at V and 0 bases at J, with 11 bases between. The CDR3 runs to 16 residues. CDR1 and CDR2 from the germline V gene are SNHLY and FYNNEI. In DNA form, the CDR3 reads TGTGCCAGCAGTGAAGGGACTGGGCCTAGCACAGATACGCAGTATTTT. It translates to CASSEGTGPSTDTQYF.

The CDR3 reads CASSLGYYGTEGNTIYF. The CDR3 DNA reads as TGTGCCAGCAGCTTAGGGTACTACGGGACAGAGGGAAACACCATATATTTT. J is TRBJ1-3 and V is TRBV11-2; 7 nucleotides agree with TRBD1. The CDR3 has 17 residues. With V trimmed by 1 base and J by 4 bases, 10 bases remained unmatched. Germline values: CDR1 SGHAT, CDR2 FQNNGV.

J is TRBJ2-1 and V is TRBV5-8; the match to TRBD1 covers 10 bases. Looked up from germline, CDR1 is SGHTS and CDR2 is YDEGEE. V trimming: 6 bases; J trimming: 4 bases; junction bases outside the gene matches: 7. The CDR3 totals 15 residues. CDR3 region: CASTSGQGTYNEQFF. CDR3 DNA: TGTGCCAGCACCTCGGGACAGGGGACGTACAATGAGCAGTTCTTC. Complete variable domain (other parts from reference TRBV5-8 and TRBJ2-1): EAGVTQSPTHLIKTRGQQATLRCSPISGHTSVYWYQQALGLGLQFLLWYDEGEERNRGNFPPRFSGRQFPNYSSELNVNALELEDSALYLCASTSGQGTYNEQFFGPGTRLTVL.

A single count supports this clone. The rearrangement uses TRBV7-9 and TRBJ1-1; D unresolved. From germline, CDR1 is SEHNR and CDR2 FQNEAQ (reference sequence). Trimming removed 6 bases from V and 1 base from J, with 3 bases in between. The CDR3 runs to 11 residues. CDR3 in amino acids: CASSRNTEAFF. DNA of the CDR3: TGTGCCAGCAGTAGGAACACTGAAGCTTTCTTT.

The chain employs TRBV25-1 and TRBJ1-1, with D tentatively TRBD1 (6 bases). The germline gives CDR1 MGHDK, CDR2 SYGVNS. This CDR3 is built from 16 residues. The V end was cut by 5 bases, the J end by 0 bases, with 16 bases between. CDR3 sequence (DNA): TGTGCCAGCAGTCAGACAGGAGGATTCATGAACACTGAAGCTTTCTTT. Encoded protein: CASSQTGGFMNTEAFF.

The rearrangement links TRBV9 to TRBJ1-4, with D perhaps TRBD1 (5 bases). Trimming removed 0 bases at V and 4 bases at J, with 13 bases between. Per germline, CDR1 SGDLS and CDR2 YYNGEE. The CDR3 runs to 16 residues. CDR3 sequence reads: CASSVESGRGNEKLFF. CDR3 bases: TGTGCCAGCAGCGTAGAATCAGGGCGGGGTAATGAAAAACTGTTTTTT.

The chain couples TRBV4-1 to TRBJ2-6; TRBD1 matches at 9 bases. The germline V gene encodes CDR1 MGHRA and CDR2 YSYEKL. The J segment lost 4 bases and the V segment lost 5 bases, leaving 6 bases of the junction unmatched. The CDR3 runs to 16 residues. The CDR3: CASSNHRGRGANVLTF. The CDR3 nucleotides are TGCGCCAGCAGCAACCACAGGGGGCGCGGGGCCAACGTCCTGACTTTC.

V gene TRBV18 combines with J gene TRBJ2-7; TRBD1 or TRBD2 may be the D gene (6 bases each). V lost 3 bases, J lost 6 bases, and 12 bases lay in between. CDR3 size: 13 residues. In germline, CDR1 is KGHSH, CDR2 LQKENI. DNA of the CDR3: TGTGCCAGCTCACCCCGTGAGGGGGGCGAGCAGTACTTC. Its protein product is CASSPREGGEQYF.

CDR3 sequence reads: CASSEVGQPQHF. CDR3 DNA: TGTGCCAGCAGTGAGGTAGGTCAGCCCCAGCATTTT. The V call is TRBV6-1, the J call TRBJ1-5; D is uncertain. The CDR3 is 12 residues long. The V end was cut by 3 bases, the J end by 6 bases, with 6 bases between. Germline CDR1 reads MNHNS; CDR2 reads SASEGT.

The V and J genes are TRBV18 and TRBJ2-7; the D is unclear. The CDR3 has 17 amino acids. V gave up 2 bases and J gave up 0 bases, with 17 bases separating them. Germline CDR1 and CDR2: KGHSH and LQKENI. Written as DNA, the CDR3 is TGTGCCAGCTCACCAATTCCGGCAGGCTCTAGCTCCTACGAGCAGTACTTC. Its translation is CASSPIPAGSSSYEQYF. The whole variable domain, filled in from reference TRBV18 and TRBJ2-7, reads NAGVMQNPRHLVRRRGQEARLRCSPMKGHSHVYWYRQLPEEGLKFMVYLQKENIIDESGMPKERFSAEFPKEGPSILRIQQVVRGDSAAYFCASSPIPAGSSSYEQYFGPGTRLTVT.

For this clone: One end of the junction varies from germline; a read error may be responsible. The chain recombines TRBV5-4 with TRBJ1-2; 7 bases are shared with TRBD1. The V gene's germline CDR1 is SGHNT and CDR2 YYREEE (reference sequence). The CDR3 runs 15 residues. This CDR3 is CASSPGTALGREGFF. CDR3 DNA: TGTGCCAGCAGCCCTGGGACAGCCCTAGGACGAGAAGGGTTCTTC.

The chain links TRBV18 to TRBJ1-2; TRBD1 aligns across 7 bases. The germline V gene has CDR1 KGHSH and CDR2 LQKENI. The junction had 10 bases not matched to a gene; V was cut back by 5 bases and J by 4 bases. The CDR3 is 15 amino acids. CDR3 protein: CASSSETGRSYGYTF. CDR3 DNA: TGTGCCAGCTCATCTGAGACAGGGCGTTCCTATGGCTACACCTTC.

In DNA form, the CDR3 reads TGTGCCAGCAGTGGGGCAGGGGGGGTCGAAGAGACCCAGTACTTC. Its translation: CASSGAGGVEETQYF. The J gene is TRBJ2-5, the V gene TRBV25-1; the D call may be TRBD1 or TRBD2 (7 bases each). Trimming removed 4 bases at V and 3 bases at J, with 15 bases between. Germline CDR1 and CDR2: MGHDK and SYGVNS. The CDR3 runs 15 residues.

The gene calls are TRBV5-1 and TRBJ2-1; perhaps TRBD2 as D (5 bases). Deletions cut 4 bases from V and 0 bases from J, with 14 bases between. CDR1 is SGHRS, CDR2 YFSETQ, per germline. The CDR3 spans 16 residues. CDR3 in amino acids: CASSKQTGSSYNEQFF. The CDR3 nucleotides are TGCGCCAGCAGCAAACAGACGGGGAGCTCCTACAATGAGCAGTTCTTC.

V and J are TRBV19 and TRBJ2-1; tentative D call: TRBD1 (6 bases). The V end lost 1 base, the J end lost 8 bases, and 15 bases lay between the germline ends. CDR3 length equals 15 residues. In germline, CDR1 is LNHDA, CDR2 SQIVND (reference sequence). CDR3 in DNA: TGTGCCAGTAGTATAGGAGGGGGTTCAGGTGATGAGCAGTTCTTC. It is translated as CASSIGGGSGDEQFF.

The CDR3 nucleotides read TGTGCCAGCAGCTCCCGGGGTTTCGGCTACACCTTC. Translated, it gives CASSSRGFGYTF. V is TRBV5-6 and J is TRBJ1-2; D uncertain. CDR1 and CDR2 from the germline V gene are SGHDT and YYEEEE. CDR3 length: 12 amino acids. The V end was cut by 3 bases, the J end by 8 bases, with 11 bases between. The full variable domain, completed using reference TRBV5-6 and TRBJ1-2, is DAGVTQSPTHLIKTRGQQVTLRCSPKSGHDTVSWYQQALGQGPQFIFQYYEEEERQRGNFPDRFSGHQFPNYSSELNVNALLLGDSALYLCASSSRGFGYTFGSGTRLTVV.

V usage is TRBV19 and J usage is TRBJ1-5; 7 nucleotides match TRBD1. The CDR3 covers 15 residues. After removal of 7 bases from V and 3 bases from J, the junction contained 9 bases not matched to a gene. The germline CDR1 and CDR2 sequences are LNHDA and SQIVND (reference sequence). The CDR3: CASIPGGGTNQPQHF. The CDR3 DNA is TGTGCCAGTATCCCAGGGGGGGGGACCAATCAGCCCCAGCATTTT.

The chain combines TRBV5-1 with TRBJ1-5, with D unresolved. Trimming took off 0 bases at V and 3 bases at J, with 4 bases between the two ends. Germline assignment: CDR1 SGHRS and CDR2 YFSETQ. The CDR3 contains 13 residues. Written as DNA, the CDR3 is TGCGCCAGCAGCTTGGAGGCCAATCAGCCCCAGCATTTT. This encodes CASSLEANQPQHF.

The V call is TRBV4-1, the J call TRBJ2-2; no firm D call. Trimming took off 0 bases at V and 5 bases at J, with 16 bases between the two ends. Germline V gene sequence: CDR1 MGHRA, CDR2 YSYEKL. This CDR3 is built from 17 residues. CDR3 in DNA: TGCGCCAGCAGCCAAGAAAGGTGGAGTCCTGGTACCGGGGAGCTGTTTTTT. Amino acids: CASSQERWSPGTGELFF.

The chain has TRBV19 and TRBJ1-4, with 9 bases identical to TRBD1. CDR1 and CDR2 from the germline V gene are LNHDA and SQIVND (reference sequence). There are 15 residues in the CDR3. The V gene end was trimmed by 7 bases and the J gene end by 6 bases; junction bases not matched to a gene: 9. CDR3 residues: CASMIPGQGYEKLFF. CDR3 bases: TGTGCCAGTATGATCCCGGGACAGGGATATGAAAAACTGTTTTTT.

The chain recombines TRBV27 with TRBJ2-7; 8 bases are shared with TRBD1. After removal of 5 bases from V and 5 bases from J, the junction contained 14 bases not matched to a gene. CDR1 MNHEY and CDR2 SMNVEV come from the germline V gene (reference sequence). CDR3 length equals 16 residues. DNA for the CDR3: TGTGCCAGCAGTCCCGACATTGAGACAGGGGCCCACGAGCAGTACTTC. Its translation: CASSPDIETGAHEQYF.

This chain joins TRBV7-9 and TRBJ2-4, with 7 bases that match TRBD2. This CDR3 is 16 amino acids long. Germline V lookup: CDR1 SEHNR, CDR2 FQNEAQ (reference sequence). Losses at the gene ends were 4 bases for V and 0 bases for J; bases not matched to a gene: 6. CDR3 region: CASSWWGGTAKNIQYF. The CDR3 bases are TGTGCCAGCAGCTGGTGGGGGGGAACAGCCAAAAACATTCAGTACTTC.

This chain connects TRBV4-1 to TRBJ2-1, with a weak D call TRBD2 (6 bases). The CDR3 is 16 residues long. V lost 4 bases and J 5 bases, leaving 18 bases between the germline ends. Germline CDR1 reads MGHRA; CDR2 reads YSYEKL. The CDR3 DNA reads TGCGCCAGCAGCCTACTTCGGAGGGATAGGCACAATGAGCAGTTCTTC. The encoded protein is CASSLLRRDRHNEQFF.

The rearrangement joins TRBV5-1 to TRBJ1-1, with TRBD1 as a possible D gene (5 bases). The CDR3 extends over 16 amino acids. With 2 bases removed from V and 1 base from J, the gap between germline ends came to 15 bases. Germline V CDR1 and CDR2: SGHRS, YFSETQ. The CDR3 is CASSFVPPGGNTEAFF. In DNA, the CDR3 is TGCGCCAGCAGCTTTGTACCCCCCGGGGGGAACACTGAAGCTTTCTTT. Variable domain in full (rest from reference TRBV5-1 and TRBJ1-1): KAGVTQTPRYLIKTRGQQVTLSCSPISGHRSVSWYQQTPGQGLQFLFEYFSETQRNKGNFPGRFSGRQFSNSRSEMNVSTLELGDSALYLCASSFVPPGGNTEAFFGQGTRLTVV.

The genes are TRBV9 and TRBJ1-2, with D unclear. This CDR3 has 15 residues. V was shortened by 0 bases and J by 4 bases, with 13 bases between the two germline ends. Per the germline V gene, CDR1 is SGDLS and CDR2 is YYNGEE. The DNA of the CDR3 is TGTGCCAGCAGCGTAGGGTCGGGGTCCAGCTATGGCTACACCTTC. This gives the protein CASSVGSGSSYGYTF.

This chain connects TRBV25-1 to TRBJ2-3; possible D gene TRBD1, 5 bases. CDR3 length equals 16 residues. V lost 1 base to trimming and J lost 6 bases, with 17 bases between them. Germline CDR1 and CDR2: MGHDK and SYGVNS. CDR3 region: CASSESDSTHMDTQYF. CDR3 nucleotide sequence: TGTGCCAGCAGTGAATCAGACAGCACACATATGGATACGCAGTATTTT.